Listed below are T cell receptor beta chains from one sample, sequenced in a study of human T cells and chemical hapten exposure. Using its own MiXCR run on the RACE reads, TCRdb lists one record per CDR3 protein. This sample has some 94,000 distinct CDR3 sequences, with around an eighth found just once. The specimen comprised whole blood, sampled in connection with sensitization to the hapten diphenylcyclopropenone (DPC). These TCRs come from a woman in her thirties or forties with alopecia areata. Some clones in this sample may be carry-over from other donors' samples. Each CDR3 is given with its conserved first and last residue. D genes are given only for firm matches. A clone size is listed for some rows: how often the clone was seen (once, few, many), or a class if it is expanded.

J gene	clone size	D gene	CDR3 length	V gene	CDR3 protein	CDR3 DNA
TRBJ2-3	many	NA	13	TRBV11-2	CASSWTPADTQYF	TGTGCCAGCAGCTGGACACCCGCAGATACGCAGTATTTT
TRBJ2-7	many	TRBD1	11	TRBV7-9	CASSSQGWEYF	TGTGCCAGCAGCTCACAGGGGTGGGAGTACTTC
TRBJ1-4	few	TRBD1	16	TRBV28	CASSFWLRTGNEKLFF	TGTGCCAGCAGTTTTTGGTTGCGGACAGGGAATGAAAAACTGTTTTTT
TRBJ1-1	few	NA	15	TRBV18	CASSPPQGKNTEAFF	TGTGCCAGCTCACCACCTCAGGGGAAGAACACTGAAGCTTTCTTT
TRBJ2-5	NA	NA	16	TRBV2	CASSQFLWESRETQYF	TGTGCCAGCAGTCAATTCTTGTGGGAGAGTCGGGAGACCCAGTACTTC
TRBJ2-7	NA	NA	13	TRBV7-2	CASSPSSLYEQYF	TGTGCCAGCAGCCCCTCCTCGCTGTACGAGCAGTACTTC
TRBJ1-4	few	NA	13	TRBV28	CASSLGNGEKLFF	TGTGCCAGCAGCCTAGGGAACGGAGAAAAACTGTTTTTT
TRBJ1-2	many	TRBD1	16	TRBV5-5	CASSRIERRGDYGYTF	TGTGCCAGCAGCCGAATCGAACGCAGGGGGGACTATGGCTACACCTTC
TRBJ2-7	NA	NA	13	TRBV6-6	CASRQWESHEQYF	TGTGCCAGCAGGCAGTGGGAAAGCCACGAGCAGTACTTC
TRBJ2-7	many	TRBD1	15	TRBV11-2	CASSSWTGRSYEQYF	TGTGCCAGCAGCTCCTGGACAGGGAGGTCCTACGAGCAGTACTTC
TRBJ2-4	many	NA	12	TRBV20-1	CSAISAKNIQYF	TGCAGTGCTATTTCGGCCAAAAACATTCAGTACTTC
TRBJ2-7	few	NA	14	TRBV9	CASSPGDGAYEQYF	TGTGCCAGCAGCCCCGGGGACGGGGCCTACGAGCAGTACTTC
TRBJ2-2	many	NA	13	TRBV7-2	CASSLLGPGELFF	TGTGCCAGCAGCTTATTAGGTCCCGGGGAGCTGTTTTTT
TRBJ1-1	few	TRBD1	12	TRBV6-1	CASSEVTGNAFF	TGTGCCAGCAGTGAAGTGACAGGGAATGCTTTCTTT
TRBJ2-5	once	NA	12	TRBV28	CASSPEGVTQYF	TGTGCCAGCAGCCCCGAAGGGGTGACCCAGTACTTC
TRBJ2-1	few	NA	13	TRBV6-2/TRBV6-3	CASSYQIKNEQFF	TGTGCCAGCAGTTACCAAATTAAAAATGAGCAGTTCTTC
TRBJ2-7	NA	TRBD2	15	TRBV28	CASSPPGTRPGEQYF	TGTGCCAGCAGCCCCCCCGGGACTAGACCTGGGGAGCAGTACTTC
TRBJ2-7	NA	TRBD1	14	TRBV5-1	CASSLGDRGNEQYF	TGCGCCAGCAGCTTGGGGGACAGGGGAAACGAGCAGTACTTC
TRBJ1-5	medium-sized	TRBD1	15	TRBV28	CASIQSGQFNQPQHF	TGTGCCAGCATCCAATCGGGACAGTTCAATCAGCCCCAGCATTTT
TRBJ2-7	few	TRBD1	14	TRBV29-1	CSVESRGSYYEQYF	TGCAGCGTTGAGTCCAGGGGGAGTTACTACGAGCAGTACTTC
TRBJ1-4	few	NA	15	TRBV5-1	CASSPRPAGAEKLFF	TGCGCCAGCAGTCCACGTCCAGCAGGCGCCGAAAAACTGTTTTTT
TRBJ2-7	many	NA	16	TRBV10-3	CAIRGGSAPRGYEQYF	TGTGCCATTAGGGGGGGATCAGCGCCCCGGGGGTACGAGCAGTACTTC
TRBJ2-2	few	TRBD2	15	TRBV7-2	CASRGTSGRTGELFF	TGTGCCAGCAGGGGGACTAGCGGCCGCACCGGGGAGCTGTTTTTT
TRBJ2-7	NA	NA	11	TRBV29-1	CSVITGYEQYF	TGCAGCGTAATCACGGGATACGAGCAGTACTTC
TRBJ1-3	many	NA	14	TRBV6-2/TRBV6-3	CASSWAASGNTIYF	TGTGCCAGCAGTTGGGCGGCCTCTGGAAACACCATATATTTT
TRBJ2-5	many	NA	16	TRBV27	CASSLSITTIKEAQYF	TGTGCCAGCAGTTTATCGATAACGACTATAAAGGAGGCCCAGTACTTC
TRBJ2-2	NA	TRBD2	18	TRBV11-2	CASSPRGSGRIFGGELFF	TGTGCCAGCAGTCCCCGTGGTAGCGGGAGGATATTTGGCGGGGAGCTGTTTTTT
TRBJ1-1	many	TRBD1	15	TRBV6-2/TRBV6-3	CASREQGPLNTEAFF	TGTGCCAGCAGGGAACAGGGGCCTTTGAACACTGAAGCTTTCTTT
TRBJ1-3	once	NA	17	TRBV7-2	CASSLVHQGNSGNTIYF	TGTGCCAGCAGCTTAGTCCATCAGGGGAACTCTGGAAACACCATATATTTT
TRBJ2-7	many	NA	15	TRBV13	CASSPRDFESYEQYF	TGTGCCAGCAGCCCCCGGGACTTCGAGAGCTACGAGCAGTACTTC
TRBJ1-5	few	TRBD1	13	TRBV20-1	CSAQDREGKPQHF	TGCAGTGCCCAGGACAGGGAGGGGAAGCCCCAGCATTTT
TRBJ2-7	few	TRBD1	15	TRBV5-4	CASSPGQVSSYEQYF	TGTGCCAGCAGCCCAGGACAGGTTAGCTCCTACGAGCAGTACTTC